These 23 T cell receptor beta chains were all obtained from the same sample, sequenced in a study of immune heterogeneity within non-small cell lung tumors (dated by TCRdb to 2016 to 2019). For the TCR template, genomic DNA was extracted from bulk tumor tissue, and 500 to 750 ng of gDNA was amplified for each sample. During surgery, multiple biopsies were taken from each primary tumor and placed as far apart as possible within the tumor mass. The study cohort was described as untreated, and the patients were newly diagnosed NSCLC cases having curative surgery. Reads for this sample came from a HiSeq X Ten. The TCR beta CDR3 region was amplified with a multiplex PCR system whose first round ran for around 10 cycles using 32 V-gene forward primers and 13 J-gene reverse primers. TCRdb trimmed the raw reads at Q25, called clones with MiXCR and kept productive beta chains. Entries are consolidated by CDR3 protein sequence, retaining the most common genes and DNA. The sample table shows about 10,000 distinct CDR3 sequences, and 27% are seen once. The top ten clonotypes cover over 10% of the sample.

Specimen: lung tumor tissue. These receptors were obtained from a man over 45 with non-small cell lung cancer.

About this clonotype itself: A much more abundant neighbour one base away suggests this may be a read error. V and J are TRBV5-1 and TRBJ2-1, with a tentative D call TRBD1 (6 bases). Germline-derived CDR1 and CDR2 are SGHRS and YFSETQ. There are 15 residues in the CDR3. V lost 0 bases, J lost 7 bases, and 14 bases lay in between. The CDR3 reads CASSLVSYRVNEQFF. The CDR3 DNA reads TGCGCCAGCAGCTTGGTATCTTACAGGGTAAATGAGCAGTTCTTC.

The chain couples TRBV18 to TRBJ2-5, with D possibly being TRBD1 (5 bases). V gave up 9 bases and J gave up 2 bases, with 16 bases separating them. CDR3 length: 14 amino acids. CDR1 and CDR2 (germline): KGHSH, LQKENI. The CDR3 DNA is TGTGCCAGTCAGGCTATAGGGGCTCAAGAGACCCAGTACTTC. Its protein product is CASQAIGAQETQYF.

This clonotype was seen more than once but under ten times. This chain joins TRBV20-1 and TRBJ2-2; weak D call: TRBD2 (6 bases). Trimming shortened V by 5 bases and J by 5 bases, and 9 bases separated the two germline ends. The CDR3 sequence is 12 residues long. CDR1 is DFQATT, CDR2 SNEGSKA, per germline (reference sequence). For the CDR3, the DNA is TGCAGTGCTGGGACTCAAACCGGGGAGCTGTTTTTT. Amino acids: CSAGTQTGELFF.

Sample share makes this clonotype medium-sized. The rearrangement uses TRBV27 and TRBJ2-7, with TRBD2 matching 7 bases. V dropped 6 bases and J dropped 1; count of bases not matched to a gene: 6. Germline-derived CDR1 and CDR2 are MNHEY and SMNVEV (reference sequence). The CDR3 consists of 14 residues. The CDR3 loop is CASRRGSWSYEQYF. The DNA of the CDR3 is TGTGCCAGCAGACGCGGGAGTTGGTCCTACGAGCAGTACTTC.

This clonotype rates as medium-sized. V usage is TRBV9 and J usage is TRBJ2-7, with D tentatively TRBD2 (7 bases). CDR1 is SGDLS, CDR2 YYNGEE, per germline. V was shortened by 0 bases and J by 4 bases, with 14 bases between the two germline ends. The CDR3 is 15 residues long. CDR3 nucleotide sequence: TGTGCCAGCAGCGTAGGGGGGGGCGGGCATTACGAGCAGTACTTC. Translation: CASSVGGGGHYEQYF. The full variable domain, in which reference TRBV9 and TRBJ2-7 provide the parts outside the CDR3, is DSGVTQTPKHLITATGQRVTLRCSPRSGDLSVYWYQQSLDQGLQFLIQYYNGEERAKGNILERFSAQQFPDLHSELNLSSLELGDSALYFCASSVGGGGHYEQYFGPGTRLTVT.

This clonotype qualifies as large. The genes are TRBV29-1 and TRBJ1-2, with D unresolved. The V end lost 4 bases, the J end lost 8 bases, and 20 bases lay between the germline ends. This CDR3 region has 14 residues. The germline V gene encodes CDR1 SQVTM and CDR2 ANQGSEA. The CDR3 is CSVASNGQVKGYTF. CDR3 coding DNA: TGCAGCGTTGCCTCAAATGGGCAGGTCAAGGGCTACACCTTC. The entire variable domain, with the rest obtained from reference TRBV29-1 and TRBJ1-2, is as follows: SAVISQKPSRDICQRGTSLTIQCQVDSQVTMMFWYRQQPGQSLTLIATANQGSEATYESGFVIDKFPISRPNLTFSTLTVSNMSPEDSSIYLCSVASNGQVKGYTFGSGTRLTVV.

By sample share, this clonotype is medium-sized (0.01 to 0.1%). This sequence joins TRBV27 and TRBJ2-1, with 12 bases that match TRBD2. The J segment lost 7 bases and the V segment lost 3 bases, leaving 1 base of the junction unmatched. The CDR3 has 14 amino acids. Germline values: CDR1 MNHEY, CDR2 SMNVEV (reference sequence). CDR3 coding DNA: TGTGCCAGCAGTTTTGGACTAGCGGGGAATGAGCAGTTCTTC. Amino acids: CASSFGLAGNEQFF.

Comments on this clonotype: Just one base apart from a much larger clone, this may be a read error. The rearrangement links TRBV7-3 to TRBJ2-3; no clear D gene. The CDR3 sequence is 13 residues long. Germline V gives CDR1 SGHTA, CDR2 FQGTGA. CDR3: CASSLSPTDTRYF. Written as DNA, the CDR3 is TGTGCCAGCAGCCTGAGCCCCACAGATACGCGGTATTTT.

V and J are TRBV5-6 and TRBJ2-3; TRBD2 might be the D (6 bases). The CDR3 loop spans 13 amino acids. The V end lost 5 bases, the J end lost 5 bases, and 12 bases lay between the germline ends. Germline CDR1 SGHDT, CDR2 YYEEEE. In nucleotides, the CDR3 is TGTGCCAGCAGTTCGGACGGGAGAGATACGCAGTATTTT. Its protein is CASSSDGRDTQYF.

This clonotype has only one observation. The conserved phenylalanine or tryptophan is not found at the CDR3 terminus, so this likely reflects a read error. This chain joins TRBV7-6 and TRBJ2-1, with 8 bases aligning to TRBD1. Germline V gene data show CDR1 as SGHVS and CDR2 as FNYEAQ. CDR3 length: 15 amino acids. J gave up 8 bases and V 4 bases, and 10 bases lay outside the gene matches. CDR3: CASSSGGQAIDEQFY. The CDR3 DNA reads TGTGCCAGCAGCTCAGGGGGACAGGCTATCGATGAGCAGTTCTAC.

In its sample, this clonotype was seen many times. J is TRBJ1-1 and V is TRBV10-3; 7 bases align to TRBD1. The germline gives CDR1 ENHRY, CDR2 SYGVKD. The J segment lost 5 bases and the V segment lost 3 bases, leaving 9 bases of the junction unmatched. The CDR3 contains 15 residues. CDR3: CAISEYETGPTEAFF. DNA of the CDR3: TGTGCCATCAGTGAATATGAGACAGGGCCTACTGAAGCTTTCTTT.

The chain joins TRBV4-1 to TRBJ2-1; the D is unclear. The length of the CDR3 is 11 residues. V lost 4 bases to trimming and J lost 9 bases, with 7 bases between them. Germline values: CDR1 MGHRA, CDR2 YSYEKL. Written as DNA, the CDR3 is TGCGCCAGCAGCCTCTTCGGTGAGCAGTTCTTC. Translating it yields CASSLFGEQFF.

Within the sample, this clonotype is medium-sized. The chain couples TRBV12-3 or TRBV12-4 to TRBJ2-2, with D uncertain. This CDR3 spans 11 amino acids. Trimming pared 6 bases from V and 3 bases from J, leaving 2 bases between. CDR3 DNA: TGTGCCAGCAGATACACCGGGGAGCTGTTTTTT. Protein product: CASRYTGELFF.

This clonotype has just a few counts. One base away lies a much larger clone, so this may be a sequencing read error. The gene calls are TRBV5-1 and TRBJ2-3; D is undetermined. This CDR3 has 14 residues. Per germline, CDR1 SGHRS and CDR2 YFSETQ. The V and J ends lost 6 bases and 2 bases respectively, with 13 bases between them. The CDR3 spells CASTTLVITDTQYF. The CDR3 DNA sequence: TGCGCCAGCACCACCTTAGTAATCACAGATACGCAGTATTTT.

The CDR3 reads CASSLAFRRQDNNQETQYF. DNA of the CDR3: TGTGCCAGCAGCTTGGCTTTCCGACGACAGGACAATAATCAAGAGACCCAGTACTTC. The V gene is TRBV5-6, the J gene TRBJ2-5; D possibly corresponds to TRBD1 (6 bases). Germline assignment: CDR1 SGHDT and CDR2 YYEEEE. Deletions cut 0 bases from V and 2 bases from J, with 23 bases between. The CDR3 is 19 residues long.

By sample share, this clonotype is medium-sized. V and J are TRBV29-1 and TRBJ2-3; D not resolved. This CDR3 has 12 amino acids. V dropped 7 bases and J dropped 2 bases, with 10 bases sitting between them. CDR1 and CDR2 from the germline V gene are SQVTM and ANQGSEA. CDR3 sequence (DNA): TGCAGCGCCTGCGAAACCACAGATACGCAGTATTTT. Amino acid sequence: CSACETTDTQYF.

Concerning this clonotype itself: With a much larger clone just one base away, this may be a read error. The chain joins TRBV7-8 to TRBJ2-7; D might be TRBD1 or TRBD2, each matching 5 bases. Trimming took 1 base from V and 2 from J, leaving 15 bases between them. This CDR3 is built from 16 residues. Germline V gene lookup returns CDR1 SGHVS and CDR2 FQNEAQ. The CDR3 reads CASSLVPPGRAYEQYF. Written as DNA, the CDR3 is TGTGCCAGCAGCTTAGTACCACCGGGACGCGCCTACGAGCAGTACTTC.

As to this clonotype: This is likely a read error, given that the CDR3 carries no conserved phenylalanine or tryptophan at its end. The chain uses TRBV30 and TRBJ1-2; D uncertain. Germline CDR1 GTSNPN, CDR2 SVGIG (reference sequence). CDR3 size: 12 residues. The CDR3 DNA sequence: TGTGGGTGGAGTGGAGGGAACTATGGCTACACCTTG. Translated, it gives CGWSGGNYGYTL.

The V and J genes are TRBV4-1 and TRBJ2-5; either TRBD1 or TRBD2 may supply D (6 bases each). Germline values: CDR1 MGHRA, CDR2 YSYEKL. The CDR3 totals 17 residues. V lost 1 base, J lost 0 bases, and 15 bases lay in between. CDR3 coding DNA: TGCGCCAGCAGCCAAGGCAGCGGAGGGGGTTACCAAGAGACCCAGTACTTC. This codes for CASSQGSGGGYQETQYF.

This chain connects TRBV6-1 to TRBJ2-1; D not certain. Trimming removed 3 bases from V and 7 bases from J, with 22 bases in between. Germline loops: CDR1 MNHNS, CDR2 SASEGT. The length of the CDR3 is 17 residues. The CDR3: CASSDGSFPLKRNEQFF. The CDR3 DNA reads TGTGCCAGCAGTGATGGGTCCTTTCCGCTGAAGAGGAATGAGCAGTTCTTC.

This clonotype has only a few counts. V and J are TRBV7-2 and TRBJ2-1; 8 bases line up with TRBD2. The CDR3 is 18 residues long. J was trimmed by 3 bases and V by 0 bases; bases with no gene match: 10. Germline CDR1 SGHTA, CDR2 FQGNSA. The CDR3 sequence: CASSLAGTLRGDYNEQFF. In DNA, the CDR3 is TGTGCCAGCAGCTTAGCAGGGACGTTGCGGGGGGACTACAATGAGCAGTTCTTC.

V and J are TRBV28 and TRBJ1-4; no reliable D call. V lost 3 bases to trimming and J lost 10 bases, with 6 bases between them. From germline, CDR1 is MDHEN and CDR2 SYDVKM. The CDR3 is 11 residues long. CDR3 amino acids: CASSFNGKLFF. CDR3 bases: TGTGCCAGCAGTTTTAACGGAAAACTGTTTTTT.

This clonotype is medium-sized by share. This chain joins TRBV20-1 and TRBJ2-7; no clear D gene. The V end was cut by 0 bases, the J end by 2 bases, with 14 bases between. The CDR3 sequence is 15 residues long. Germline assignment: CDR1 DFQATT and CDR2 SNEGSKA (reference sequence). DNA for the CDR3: TGCAGTGCTAGAGATTTGGGTCACCTACCCTACGAGCAGTACTTC. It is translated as CSARDLGHLPYEQYF.